This T cell receptor (beta chain) emerged from a study of CD8+CD57+ T cells in acquired aplastic anemia. Individuals selected for sequencing had exhibited CD8+CD57+ cell expansion on flow cytometry. Both TCR beta VDJ combination and CDR3 sequence profiling were carried out. Genomic DNA was the template for this profiling. TCRdb redid the calling of the reads with MiXCR, one entry per CDR3 protein. The sample includes roughly 260,000 distinct CDR3 sequences, around 46% of them seen just once. The origin of this receptor is a human donor with aplastic anemia. Sequencing used sorted CD4+, CD8+, or CD8+CD57+ T cells (not recorded which) from PBMCs.

CDR3 nucleotides: TGTGCCAGCAGTTTAATAGCGGGGACGGAGGAAAAACTGTTTTTT. It specifies CASSLIAGTEEKLFF. The gene calls are TRBV12-3 or TRBV12-4 and TRBJ1-4, with TRBD1 as a possible D gene (5 bases). Trimming cost V 2 bases and J 8 bases, with 15 bases left between them. The CDR3 totals 15 residues.